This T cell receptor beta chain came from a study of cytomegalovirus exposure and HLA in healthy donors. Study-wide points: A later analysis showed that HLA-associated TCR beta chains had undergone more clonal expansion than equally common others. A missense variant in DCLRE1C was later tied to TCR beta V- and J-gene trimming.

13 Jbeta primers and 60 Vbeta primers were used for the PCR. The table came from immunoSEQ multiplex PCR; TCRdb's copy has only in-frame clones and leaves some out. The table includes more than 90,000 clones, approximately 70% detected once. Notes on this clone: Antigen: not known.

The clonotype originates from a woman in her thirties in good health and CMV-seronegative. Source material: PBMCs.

The CDR3 bases are TGTGCCAGCAGCTCTGAACAGGGTGGAGCTTTCTTT. Residues: CASSSEQGGAFF. The V call is TRBV7-9, the J call TRBJ1-1; D is possibly TRBD1 (6 bases). The germline gives CDR1 SEHNR, CDR2 FQNEAQ (reference sequence). V gave up 4 bases and J gave up 10 bases, with 13 bases separating them. The CDR3 length is 12 residues. The full variable domain, with the rest looked up from reference TRBV7-9 and TRBJ1-1, is DTGVSQNPRHKITKRGQNVTFRCDPISEHNRLYWYRQTLGQGPEFLTYFQNEAQLEKSRLLSDRFSAERPKGSFSTLEIQRTEQGDSAMYLCASSSEQGGAFFGQGTRLTVV.